This T cell receptor beta chain was observed in a study of response to subunit inactivated influenza vaccine. Study findings and constraints: Only a handful of new T cells, the authors suggested, are recruited with each seasonal influenza vaccination.

This CDR3 has 12 residues. The V and J ends lost 4 bases and 5 bases respectively, with 5 bases between them. Per germline, CDR1 MDHEN and CDR2 SYDVKM. This clonotype was seen many times. The target antigen is unknown. A single record per CDR3 protein comes from TCRdb applying MiXCR to the RT-PCR reads. The table has around 480,000 distinct CDR3 sequences, approximately 15% seen once. The sequences come from CD4+ T cells sorted from PBMCs, collected around 25 months after vaccination. This TCR was recovered from a man aged 50-75 years who received an inactivated influenza vaccine. The rearrangement joins TRBV28 to TRBJ2-2; D gene uncertain. CDR3 in amino acids: CASSSVTGELFF. For the CDR3, the DNA is TGTGCCAGCAGTTCAGTTACCGGGGAGCTGTTTTTT.